This passage covers 22 T cell receptor beta chains from one sample sequenced in a study of shared clonotypes between healthy human individuals. Data came from immunoSEQ multiplex PCR; TCRdb stores just in-frame clones and leaves some out. The table has approximately 1,000,000 clones, approximately 80% seen once. The sequencing input was memory CD4+ T cells from PBMCs. The subset: CD45RA-negative fraction. The receptors were sampled from a young man in good health. Some clones in this sample may be carry-over from other donors' samples.

This clone was counted only a few times. The chain has TRBV5-1 and TRBJ1-1, with TRBD1 as a possible D gene (5 bases). The V end was cut by 5 bases, the J end by 1 base, with 12 bases between. The CDR3 has 14 amino acids. CDR1 and CDR2 (germline): SGHRS, YFSETQ. The CDR3: CASRWGVQNTEAFF. The CDR3 nucleotides read TGCGCCAGCAGGTGGGGGGTTCAGAACACTGAAGCTTTCTTT.

The chain carries TRBV2 and TRBJ2-7; 9 bases are shared with TRBD1. This CDR3 comprises 14 residues. V shed 7 bases and J 0 bases; nucleotides not matched to a gene: 4. In germline, CDR1 is SNHLY, CDR2 FYNNEI. DNA for the CDR3: TGTGCCAGCATGGGGGACAGGGTCTCCTACGAGCAGTACTTC. It translates to CASMGDRVSYEQYF.

The table lists this clone with a count of one. The chain recombines TRBV25-1 with TRBJ1-2; D uncertain. CDR3 length equals 14 residues. V lost 1 base, J lost 4 bases, and 10 bases lay in between. Germline V gene lookup returns CDR1 MGHDK and CDR2 SYGVNS. CDR3 nucleotide sequence: TGTGCCAGCAGTGAATTAGGACTTGCCTATGGCTACACCTTC. Its protein product is CASSELGLAYGYTF.

This clone was seen repeatedly, ten times or more. The rearrangement uses TRBV2 and TRBJ2-7; TRBD2 matches at 8 bases. The trim removed 6 bases at V and 6 bases at J, leaving 13 bases unmatched. CDR3 length: 15 residues. CDR1 and CDR2 (germline): SNHLY, FYNNEI. The CDR3 nucleotides read TGTGCCAGCAGCTCCGGACGCGCGGGGGGCCGCGAGCAGTACTTC. Encoded protein: CASSSGRAGGREQYF.

This clone has at least ten counts. This sample includes further DNA sequences coding for the same CDR3. The J gene is TRBJ1-5, the V gene TRBV18, with D possibly TRBD1 on 5 matching bases. The germline V gene has CDR1 KGHSH and CDR2 LQKENI. The CDR3 totals 13 residues. V was trimmed by 3 bases and J by 2 bases, leaving 5 bases between them. DNA of the CDR3: TGTGCCAGCTCACCGACAGGCAATCAGCCCCAGCATTTT. This gives the protein CASSPTGNQPQHF.

The chain is built from TRBV6-6 and TRBJ1-4; 11 nucleotides agree with TRBD1. Trimming removed 1 base from V and 7 bases from J; junction bases left unmatched: 2. The CDR3 has 15 residues. The germline CDR1 and CDR2 sequences are MNHNY and SVGAGI (reference sequence). CDR3 coding DNA: TGTGCCAGCAGTTACTTTGGGACAGGGGGTGAAAAACTGTTTTTT. It translates to CASSYFGTGGEKLFF.

This chain uses TRBV6-6 with TRBJ2-7; 7 positions agree with TRBD1. CDR1 is MNHNY, CDR2 SVGAGI, per germline (reference sequence). The CDR3 runs 14 residues. Trimming removed 6 bases from V and 4 bases from J; junction bases left unmatched: 9. The CDR3 DNA is TGTGCCAGCAGACGACAGGGTCCCCTTTACGAGCAGTACTTC. This gives the protein CASRRQGPLYEQYF.

This chain links TRBV5-1 with TRBJ1-2; unclear D gene. The CDR3 consists of 14 residues. CDR1 is SGHRS, CDR2 YFSETQ, per germline. Trimming took off 0 bases at V and 4 bases at J, with 10 bases between the two ends. DNA of the CDR3: TGCGCCAGCAGCTTGGCCGCGTCCACCTATGGCTACACCTTC. This translates into CASSLAASTYGYTF.

The chain's CDR3 is CASRAGTSGSHEQFF. DNA for the CDR3: TGCGCCAGCAGGGCCGGGACTAGCGGGAGTCATGAGCAGTTCTTC. The chain couples TRBV5-1 to TRBJ2-1; TRBD2 agrees at 14 bases. V lost 5 bases and J lost 8; bases outside the gene matches: 6. This CDR3 is built from 15 residues. Germline CDR1 and CDR2: SGHRS and YFSETQ.

For this clone: One end of the junction is discordant with germline, which a read error may explain. V gene TRBV6-6 combines with J gene TRBJ2-1, with a weak D call TRBD2 (6 bases). Germline CDR1 reads MNHNY; CDR2 reads SVGAGI (reference sequence). This CDR3 is 13 amino acids long. The CDR3 nucleotides read TGTGCCAGCAGTTACCCCTGGGACGGGGGAAGGATCTTC. Encoded protein: CASSYPWDGGRIF.

The chain employs TRBV28 and TRBJ1-4; 10 bases are shared with TRBD1. CDR3 length: 15 amino acids. In germline, CDR1 is MDHEN, CDR2 SYDVKM. Trimming removed 8 bases from V and 10 bases from J; junction bases left unmatched: 13. CDR3 protein: CASGLGQGHSGKLFF. The CDR3 region has the DNA TGTGCCAGCGGCTTGGGACAGGGGCATAGTGGAAAACTGTTTTTT.

In its sample, this clone was seen a few times. This chain connects TRBV6-5 to TRBJ2-7; 8 bases map to TRBD1. Losses at the gene ends were 6 bases for V and 0 bases for J; bases not matched to a gene: 7. Germline CDR1 reads MNHEY; CDR2 reads SVGAGI. CDR3 length equals 15 residues. CDR3 nucleotide sequence: TGTGCCAGCAGAGGACAGGGCCGAAGCTCCTACGAGCAGTACTTC. It translates to CASRGQGRSSYEQYF.

The chain couples TRBV6-1 to TRBJ2-7; TRBD1 might be the D (6 bases). V lost 4 bases, J lost 0 bases, and 13 bases lay in between. This CDR3 has 15 residues. CDR1 and CDR2 from the germline V gene are MNHNS and SASEGT. CDR3 loop: CASSVIQGSSYEQYF. The CDR3, as DNA: TGTGCCAGCAGTGTCATACAGGGATCCTCCTACGAGCAGTACTTC.

The chain is built from TRBV29-1 and TRBJ2-3, with 8 bases aligning to TRBD2. With 4 bases clipped from V and 4 bases from J, the junction kept 7 bases outside the gene matches. CDR1 is SQVTM and CDR2 is ANQGSEA in the germline V gene. This CDR3 has 14 amino acids. The CDR3 DNA reads TGCAGCGTTGCAGCGGGAGTGTCCGCAGATACGCAGTATTTT. It translates to CSVAAGVSADTQYF.

This rearrangement joins TRBV6-1 to TRBJ2-7, with D unclear. Trimming removed 2 bases at V and 4 bases at J, with 12 bases between. This CDR3 is built from 14 residues. Germline loops: CDR1 MNHNS, CDR2 SASEGT. CDR3 sequence: CASSESPSTYEQYF. The CDR3 nucleotides read TGTGCCAGCAGTGAAAGCCCCTCCACTTACGAGCAGTACTTC.

The V and J genes are TRBV28 and TRBJ2-7, with D tentatively TRBD2 (6 bases). Germline lookup yields CDR1 MDHEN and CDR2 SYDVKM. V was shortened by 3 bases and J by 1 base, with 10 bases between the two germline ends. CDR3 length equals 14 residues. The CDR3 sequence: CASSFIGGSYEQYF. The DNA for the CDR3 is TGTGCCAGCAGTTTCATCGGAGGGTCCTACGAGCAGTACTTC.

This chain connects TRBV5-1 to TRBJ2-7, with 7 bases fitting TRBD2. The V segment lost 4 bases and the J segment 5 bases; nucleotides outside the gene matches: 9. The V gene's germline CDR1 is SGHRS and CDR2 YFSETQ. CDR3 length: 14 residues. CDR3 in amino acids: CASSAGSGWNEQYF. Here the CDR3 DNA reads TGCGCCAGCAGCGCGGGTAGCGGGTGGAACGAGCAGTACTTC. The full variable domain, completed using reference TRBV5-1 and TRBJ2-7, is KAGVTQTPRYLIKTRGQQVTLSCSPISGHRSVSWYQQTPGQGLQFLFEYFSETQRNKGNFPGRFSGRQFSNSRSEMNVSTLELGDSALYLCASSAGSGWNEQYFGPGTRLTVT.

This clone was counted a single time. This chain links TRBV15 with TRBJ2-3; TRBD2 matches 7 bases. The germline CDR1 and CDR2 sequences are LNHNV and YYDKDF (reference sequence). V trimming: 1 base; J trimming: 9 bases; junction bases outside the gene matches: 13. The CDR3 length is 16 residues. The CDR3, as DNA: TGTGCCACCAGCAGAGTGTCTAGCGGCATTAGTGGAACGCAGTATTTT. Encoded protein: CATSRVSSGISGTQYF.

The genes are TRBV28 and TRBJ2-1, with a weak D call TRBD1 (5 bases). The CDR3 length is 16 residues. The V end lost 6 bases, the J end lost 5 bases, and 20 bases lay between the germline ends. CDR1 and CDR2 from the germline V gene are MDHEN and SYDVKM. This chain's CDR3 is CASSRLPQGRNNEQFF. CDR3 coding DNA: TGTGCCAGCAGCCGTCTTCCGCAGGGTAGGAACAATGAGCAGTTCTTC.

Worth noting for this clone: The same CDR3 is also encoded by other DNA sequences in this sample. This chain links TRBV5-4 with TRBJ1-1, with D hard to call. The CDR3 covers 14 residues. V was shortened by 0 bases and J by 0 bases, with 6 bases between the two germline ends. The germline gives CDR1 SGHNT, CDR2 YYREEE (reference sequence). The CDR3 reads CASSLVAVNTEAFF. CDR3 nucleotide sequence: TGTGCCAGCAGCTTGGTTGCGGTGAACACTGAAGCTTTCTTT. The whole variable domain, filled in from reference TRBV5-4 and TRBJ1-1, reads ETGVTQSPTHLIKTRGQQVTLRCSSQSGHNTVSWYQQALGQGPQFIFQYYREEENGRGNFPPRFSGLQFPNYSSELNVNALELDDSALYLCASSLVAVNTEAFFGQGTRLTVV.

The chain couples TRBV7-2 to TRBJ2-7; D uncertain. This CDR3 is built from 11 residues. The V end lost 4 bases, the J end lost 9 bases, and 10 bases lay between the germline ends. CDR1 is SGHTA, CDR2 FQGNSA, per germline. CDR3 protein: CASSSSIVQYF. The CDR3 DNA sequence: TGTGCCAGCAGCTCCTCCATAGTGCAGTACTTC.

The chain has TRBV27 and TRBJ2-3; TRBD1 aligns across 7 bases. Losses at the gene ends were 3 bases for V and 4 bases for J; bases not matched to a gene: 7. This CDR3 region has 15 residues. In germline, CDR1 is MNHEY, CDR2 SMNVEV (reference sequence). The CDR3 sequence: CASSFNRGRADTQYF. In nucleotides, the CDR3 is TGTGCCAGCAGTTTCAACAGGGGAAGGGCAGATACGCAGTATTTT.